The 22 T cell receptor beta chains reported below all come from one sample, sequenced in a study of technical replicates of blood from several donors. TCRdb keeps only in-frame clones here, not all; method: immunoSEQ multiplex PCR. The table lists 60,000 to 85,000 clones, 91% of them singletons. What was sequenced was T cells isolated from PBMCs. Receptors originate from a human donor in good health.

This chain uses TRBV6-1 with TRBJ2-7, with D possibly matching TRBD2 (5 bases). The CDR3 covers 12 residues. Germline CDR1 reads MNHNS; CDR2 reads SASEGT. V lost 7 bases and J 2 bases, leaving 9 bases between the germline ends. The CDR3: CASKWGAYEQYF. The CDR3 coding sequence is TGTGCCAGCAAGTGGGGAGCCTACGAGCAGTACTTC.

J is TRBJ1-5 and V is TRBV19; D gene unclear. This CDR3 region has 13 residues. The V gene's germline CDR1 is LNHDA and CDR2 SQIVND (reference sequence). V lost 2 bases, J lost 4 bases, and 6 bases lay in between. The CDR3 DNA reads TGTGCCAGTAGTATACGGGGTAATCAGCCCCAGCATTTT. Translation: CASSIRGNQPQHF.

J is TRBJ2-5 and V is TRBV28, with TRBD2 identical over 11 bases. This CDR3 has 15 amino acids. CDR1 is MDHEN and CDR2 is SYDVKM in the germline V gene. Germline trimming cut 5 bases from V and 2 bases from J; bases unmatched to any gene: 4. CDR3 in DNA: TGTGCCAGCAGTCCACGACTAGCGGGACAAGAGACCCAGTACTTC. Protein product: CASSPRLAGQETQYF.

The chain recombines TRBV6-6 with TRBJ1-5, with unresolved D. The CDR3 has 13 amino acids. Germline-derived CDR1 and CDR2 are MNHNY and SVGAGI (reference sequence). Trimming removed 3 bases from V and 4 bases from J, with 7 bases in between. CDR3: CASSYDGNQPQHF. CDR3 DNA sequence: TGTGCCAGCAGTTATGACGGGAATCAGCCCCAGCATTTT.

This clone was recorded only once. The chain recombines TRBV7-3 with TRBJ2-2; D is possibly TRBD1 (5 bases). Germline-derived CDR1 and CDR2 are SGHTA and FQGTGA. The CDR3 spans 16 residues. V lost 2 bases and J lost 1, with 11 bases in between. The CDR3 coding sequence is TGTGCCAGCAGCTTAGTTGGGGCTGGGAACACCGGGGAGCTGTTTTTT. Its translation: CASSLVGAGNTGELFF.

CDR3 region: CASSLEGENTEAFF. CDR3 nucleotides: TGTGCCAGCAGCTTAGAAGGGGAAAACACTGAAGCTTTCTTT. The chain employs TRBV7-2 and TRBJ1-1, with D maybe TRBD1 (5 bases). CDR1 is SGHTA and CDR2 is FQGNSA in the germline V gene. The V end lost 1 base, the J end lost 2 bases, and 8 bases lay between the germline ends. The CDR3 length is 14 residues.

CDR3 loop: CAWSATGFYGYTF. DNA for the CDR3: TGTGCCTGGAGTGCTACAGGGTTCTATGGCTACACCTTC. The genes are TRBV30 and TRBJ1-2; D is perhaps TRBD1 (6 bases). This CDR3 is 13 amino acids long. Germline V gene data show CDR1 as GTSNPN and CDR2 as SVGIG (reference sequence). With 1 base removed from V and 4 bases from J, the gap between germline ends came to 10 bases.

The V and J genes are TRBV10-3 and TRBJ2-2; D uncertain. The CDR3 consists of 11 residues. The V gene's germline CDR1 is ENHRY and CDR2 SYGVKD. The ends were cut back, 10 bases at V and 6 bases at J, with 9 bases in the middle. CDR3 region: CATSSPGELFF. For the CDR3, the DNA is TGTGCCACCTCTTCCCCCGGGGAGCTGTTTTTT.

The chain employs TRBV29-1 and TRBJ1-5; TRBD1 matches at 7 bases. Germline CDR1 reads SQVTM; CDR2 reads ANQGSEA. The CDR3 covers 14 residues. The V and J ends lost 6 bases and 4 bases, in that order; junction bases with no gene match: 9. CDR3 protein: CSVKHRGENQPQHF. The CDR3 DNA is TGCAGCGTAAAGCACAGGGGCGAGAATCAGCCCCAGCATTTT. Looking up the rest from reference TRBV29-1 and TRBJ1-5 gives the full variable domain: SAVISQKPSRDICQRGTSLTIQCQVDSQVTMMFWYRQQPGQSLTLIATANQGSEATYESGFVIDKFPISRPNLTFSTLTVSNMSPEDSSIYLCSVKHRGENQPQHFGDGTRLSIL.

The CDR3 spells CAISETDRVVGNTIYF. The CDR3, as DNA: TGTGCCATCAGTGAGACGGACAGGGTTGTTGGAAACACCATATATTTT. The rearrangement joins TRBV10-3 to TRBJ1-3, with 8 bases aligning to TRBD1. This CDR3 has 16 amino acids. V lost 2 bases and J lost 3; bases outside the gene matches: 6. The germline V gene has CDR1 ENHRY and CDR2 SYGVKD.

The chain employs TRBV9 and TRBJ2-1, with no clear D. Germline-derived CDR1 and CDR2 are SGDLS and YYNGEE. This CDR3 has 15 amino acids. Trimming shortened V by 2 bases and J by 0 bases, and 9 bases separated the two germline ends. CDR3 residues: CASSVRGSSYNEQFF. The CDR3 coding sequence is TGTGCCAGCAGCGTTCGCGGAAGCTCCTACAATGAGCAGTTCTTC.

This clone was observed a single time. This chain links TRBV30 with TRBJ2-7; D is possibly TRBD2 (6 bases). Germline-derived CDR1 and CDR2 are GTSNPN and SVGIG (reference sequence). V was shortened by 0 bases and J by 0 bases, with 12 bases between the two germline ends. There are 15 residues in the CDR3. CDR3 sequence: CAWSVSAGYSYEQYF. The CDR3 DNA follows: TGTGCCTGGAGTGTATCAGCGGGCTACTCCTACGAGCAGTACTTC.

The CDR3: CASSLSGFAGYNEQFF. DNA of the CDR3: TGTGCCAGCAGTTTATCAGGATTCGCCGGGTACAATGAGCAGTTCTTC. This chain connects TRBV27 to TRBJ2-1, with unresolved D. Germline V gives CDR1 MNHEY, CDR2 SMNVEV (reference sequence). Trimming removed 0 bases from V and 4 bases from J, with 13 bases in between. The CDR3 loop spans 16 amino acids.

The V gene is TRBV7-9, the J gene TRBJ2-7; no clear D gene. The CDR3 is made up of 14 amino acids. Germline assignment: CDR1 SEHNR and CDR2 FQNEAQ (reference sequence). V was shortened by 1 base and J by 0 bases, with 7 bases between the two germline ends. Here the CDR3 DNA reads TGTGCCAGCAGCTTAGGGTCTAGCTCCTACGAGCAGTACTTC. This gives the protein CASSLGSSSYEQYF.

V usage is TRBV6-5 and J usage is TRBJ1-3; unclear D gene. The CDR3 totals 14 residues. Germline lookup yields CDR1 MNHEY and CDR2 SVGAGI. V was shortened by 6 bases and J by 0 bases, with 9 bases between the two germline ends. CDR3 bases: TGTGCCAGCAGCCCGGTTCCCTCTGGAAACACCATATATTTT. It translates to CASSPVPSGNTIYF.

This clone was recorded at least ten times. In DNA, the CDR3 is TGTGCCAGCAGGGACAGGGGGGGCACAGATACGCAGTATTTT. Translated: CASRDRGGTDTQYF. This chain uses TRBV28 with TRBJ2-3; 10 bases map to TRBD1. The CDR3 is 14 residues long. Germline CDR1 is MDHEN and CDR2 is SYDVKM. J was trimmed by 1 base and V by 6 bases; bases with no gene match: 1.

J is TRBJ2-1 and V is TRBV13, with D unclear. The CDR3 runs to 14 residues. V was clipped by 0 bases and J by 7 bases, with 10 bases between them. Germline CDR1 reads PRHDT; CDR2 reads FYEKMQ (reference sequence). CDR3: CASSLGARRNEQFF. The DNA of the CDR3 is TGTGCCAGCAGCTTAGGGGCTAGGCGTAATGAGCAGTTCTTC.

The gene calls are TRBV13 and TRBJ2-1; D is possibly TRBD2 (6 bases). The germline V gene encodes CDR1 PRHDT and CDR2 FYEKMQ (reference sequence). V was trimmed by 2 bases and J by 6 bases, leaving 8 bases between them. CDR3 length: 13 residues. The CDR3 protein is CASSLLEGNEQFF. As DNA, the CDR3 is TGTGCCAGCAGCTTACTGGAGGGCAATGAGCAGTTCTTC.

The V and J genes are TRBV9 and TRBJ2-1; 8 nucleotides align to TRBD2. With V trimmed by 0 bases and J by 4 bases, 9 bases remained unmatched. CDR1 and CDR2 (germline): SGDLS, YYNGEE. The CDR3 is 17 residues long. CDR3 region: CASSVGLALSTYNEQFF. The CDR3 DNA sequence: TGTGCCAGCAGCGTAGGACTAGCGCTAAGTACATACAATGAGCAGTTCTTC. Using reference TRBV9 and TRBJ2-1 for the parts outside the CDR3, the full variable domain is DSGVTQTPKHLITATGQRVTLRCSPRSGDLSVYWYQQSLDQGLQFLIQYYNGEERAKGNILERFSAQQFPDLHSELNLSSLELGDSALYFCASSVGLALSTYNEQFFGPGTRLTVL.

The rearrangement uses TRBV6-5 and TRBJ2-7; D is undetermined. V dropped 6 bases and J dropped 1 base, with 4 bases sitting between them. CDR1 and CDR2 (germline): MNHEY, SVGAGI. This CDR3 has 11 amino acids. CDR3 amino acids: CASSNSYEQYF. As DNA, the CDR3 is TGTGCCAGCAGCAATTCCTACGAGCAGTACTTC.

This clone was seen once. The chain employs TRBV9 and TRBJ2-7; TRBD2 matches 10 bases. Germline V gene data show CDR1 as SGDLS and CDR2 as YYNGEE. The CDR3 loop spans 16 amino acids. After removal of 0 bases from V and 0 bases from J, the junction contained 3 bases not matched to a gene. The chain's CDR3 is CASSVALAGPSYEQYF. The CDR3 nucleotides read TGTGCCAGCAGCGTAGCACTAGCGGGACCCTCCTACGAGCAGTACTTC. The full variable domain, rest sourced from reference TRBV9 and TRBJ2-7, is DSGVTQTPKHLITATGQRVTLRCSPRSGDLSVYWYQQSLDQGLQFLIQYYNGEERAKGNILERFSAQQFPDLHSELNLSSLELGDSALYFCASSVALAGPSYEQYFGPGTRLTVT.

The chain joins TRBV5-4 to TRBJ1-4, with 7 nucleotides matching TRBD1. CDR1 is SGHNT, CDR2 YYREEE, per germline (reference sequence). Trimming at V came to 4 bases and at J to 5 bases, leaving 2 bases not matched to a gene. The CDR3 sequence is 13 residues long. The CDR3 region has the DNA TGTGCCAGCAGCACGGGACAGAATGAAAAACTGTTTTTT. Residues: CASSTGQNEKLFF.